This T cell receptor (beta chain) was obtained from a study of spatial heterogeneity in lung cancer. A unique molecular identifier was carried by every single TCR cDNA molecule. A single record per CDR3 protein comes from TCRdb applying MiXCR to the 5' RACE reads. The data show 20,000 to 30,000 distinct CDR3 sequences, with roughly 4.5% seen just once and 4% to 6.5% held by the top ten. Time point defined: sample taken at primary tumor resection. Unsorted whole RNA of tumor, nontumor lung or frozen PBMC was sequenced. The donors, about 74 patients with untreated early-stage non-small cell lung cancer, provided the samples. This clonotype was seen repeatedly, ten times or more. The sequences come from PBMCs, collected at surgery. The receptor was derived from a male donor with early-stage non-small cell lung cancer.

CDR3 sequence: CASSLVQGGRQPQHF. In DNA form, the CDR3 reads TGTGCCAGCAGCTTAGTCCAGGGAGGACGTCAGCCCCAGCATTTT. The chain recombines TRBV7-8 with TRBJ1-5; tentative D call: TRBD1 (5 bases). CDR3 size: 15 residues. From germline, CDR1 is SGHVS and CDR2 FQNEAQ. Deletions cut 1 base from V and 6 bases from J, with 13 bases between.